These T cell receptor beta chains were read from a single sample in a study of control samples from healthy donors and cancer patients. Sequencing was performed with immunoSEQ multiplex PCR; in TCRdb, only in-frame clones are kept and a portion is missing. The sample consists of about 40,000 clones, more than 85% of them appearing once. Specimen: blood. These receptor sequences come from a woman aged 45-60 years in good health. Each CDR3 is given with its conserved first and last residue. The order of the fields is D gene, CDR3 length, V gene, J gene, clone size, CDR3 protein, CDR3 DNA. The D gene is left open where the match is weak. Part of the rows lack a size; the others show once, few, many or a class for expanded clones.

D: .
length: 15
V: TRBV28
J: TRBJ2-5
size: .
CDR3: CASRNGGGAQETQYF
DNA: TGTGCCAGCAGAAACGGGGGCGGGGCCCAAGAGACCCAGTACTTC

D: .
length: 10
V: TRBV28
J: TRBJ2-5
size: .
CDR3: CASKRETQYF
DNA: TGTGCCAGCAAAAGGGAGACCCAGTACTTC

D: TRBD1
length: 12
V: TRBV30
J: TRBJ1-1
size: .
CDR3: CAFRDRNTEAFF
DNA: TGTGCGTTCCGGGACAGGAACACTGAAGCTTTCTTT

D: .
length: 15
V: TRBV25-1
J: TRBJ1-1
size: .
CDR3: CASRDGWGSYTEAFF
DNA: TGTGCCAGCAGGGACGGTTGGGGCTCTTACACTGAAGCTTTCTTT

D: .
length: 14
V: TRBV19
J: TRBJ2-7
size: .
CDR3: CASSPSGEGLEQYF
DNA: TGTGCCAGTAGTCCCTCAGGTGAGGGGCTCGAGCAGTACTTC

D: TRBD1
length: 16
V: TRBV2
J: TRBJ2-2
size: .
CDR3: CASTGTGGPSAGELFF
DNA: TGTGCCAGCACCGGGACAGGGGGCCCATCGGCGGGGGAGCTGTTTTTT

D: TRBD2
length: 18
V: TRBV9
J: TRBJ2-2
size: .
CDR3: CASSAPGLAGGGTGELFF
DNA: TGTGCCAGCAGCGCACCGGGACTAGCGGGGGGAGGCACCGGGGAGCTGTTTTTT

D: .
length: 14
V: TRBV19
J: TRBJ1-2
size: .
CDR3: CASSMRFSLYGYTF
DNA: TGTGCCAGTAGTATGAGGTTCTCGCTCTATGGCTACACCTTC

D: .
length: 17
V: TRBV27
J: TRBJ1-2
size: once
CDR3: CASSLQGQGAGGNGYTF
DNA: TGTGCCAGCAGTTTACAGGGCCAGGGTGCTGGGGGCAATGGCTACACCTTC

D: .
length: 13
V: TRBV7-3
J: TRBJ1-3
size: .
CDR3: CASGKDSGNTIYF
DNA: TGTGCCAGTGGGAAGGACAGTGGAAACACCATATATTTT

D: .
length: 13
V: TRBV6-5
J: TRBJ2-5
size: .
CDR3: CASSSSEGETQYF
DNA: TGTGCCAGCAGTTCCAGTGAGGGAGAGACCCAGTACTTC

D: .
length: 13
V: TRBV27
J: TRBJ1-5
size: .
CDR3: CASSLYPGRPQHF
DNA: TGTGCCAGCAGTTTATACCCGGGCCGGCCCCAGCATTTT

D: .
length: 17
V: TRBV19
J: TRBJ1-5
size: .
CDR3: CASSPTPRVVGNQPQHF
DNA: TGTGCCAGTAGTCCAACCCCCAGGGTCGTGGGCAATCAGCCCCAGCATTTT

D: .
length: 15
V: TRBV9
J: TRBJ1-4
size: .
CDR3: CASSVDLGTNEKLFF
DNA: TGTGCCAGCAGCGTAGATTTGGGAACTAATGAAAAACTGTTTTTT

D: TRBD1
length: 12
V: TRBV5-1
J: TRBJ1-2
size: once
CDR3: CASSSRGDGYTF
DNA: TGCGCCAGCAGCTCCAGGGGGGACGGCTACACCTTC

D: TRBD2
length: 16
V: TRBV29-1
J: TRBJ2-1
size: .
CDR3: CSVDLGLAGVYNEQFF
DNA: TGCAGCGTTGACCTGGGACTAGCGGGGGTATACAATGAGCAGTTCTTC

D: TRBD1
length: 14
V: TRBV11-2
J: TRBJ2-5
size: .
CDR3: CASSLEGQGLTQYF
DNA: TGTGCCAGCAGCTTAGAGGGACAGGGGTTGACCCAGTACTTC

D: TRBD1
length: 14
V: TRBV5-6
J: TRBJ1-6
size: .
CDR3: CASSRTGYNSPLHF
DNA: TGTGCCAGCAGCCGGACAGGATATAATTCACCCCTCCACTTT

D: .
length: 16
V: TRBV7-9
J: TRBJ1-4
size: .
CDR3: CASSLEGYSTNEKLFF
DNA: TGTGCCAGCAGCTTAGAGGGTTATTCAACTAATGAAAAACTGTTTTTT

D: TRBD1
length: 16
V: TRBV4-1
J: TRBJ2-2
size: .
CDR3: CASSHLITGVSGELFF
DNA: TGCGCCAGCAGCCACCTAATAACAGGGGTGTCCGGGGAGCTGTTTTTT

D: .
length: 19
V: TRBV9
J: TRBJ2-3
size: .
CDR3: CASSASRVIGGAHSDTQYF
DNA: TGTGCCAGCAGCGCGAGCCGAGTGATAGGGGGGGCTCACTCGGATACGCAGTATTTT

D: .
length: 15
V: TRBV9
J: TRBJ1-1
size: .
CDR3: CASSVEEGRNTEAFF
DNA: TGTGCCAGCAGCGTAGAGGAGGGGAGGAACACTGAAGCTTTCTTT

D: .
length: 15
V: TRBV5-4
J: TRBJ1-2
size: .
CDR3: CASSLANREDYGYTF
DNA: TGTGCCAGCAGCTTGGCGAACAGGGAGGACTATGGCTACACCTTC

D: .
length: 13
V: TRBV27
J: TRBJ1-1
size: .
CDR3: CASRGRTNPEAFF
DNA: TGTGCCAGCAGGGGAAGGACAAATCCTGAAGCTTTCTTT

D: .
length: 14
V: TRBV14
J: TRBJ1-6
size: .
CDR3: CASSQGTYNSPLHF
DNA: TGTGCCAGCAGCCAAGGGACTTATAATTCACCCCTCCACTTT

D: .
length: 15
V: TRBV5-1
J: TRBJ1-2
size: .
CDR3: CASSLEGRSNYGYTF
DNA: TGCGCCAGCAGCTTGGAAGGGAGATCTAACTATGGCTACACCTTC

D: .
length: 12
V: TRBV21-1
J: TRBJ1-1
size: .
CDR3: CASSGRRAEAFF
DNA: TGTGCCAGCAGCGGGAGGAGGGCCGAAGCTTTCTTT

D: TRBD2
length: 17
V: TRBV5-1
J: TRBJ2-2
size: .
CDR3: CASSFSGGAPKTGELFF
DNA: TGCGCCAGCAGCTTTAGCGGGGGGGCCCCGAAGACCGGGGAGCTGTTTTTT

D: .
length: 13
V: TRBV6-5
J: TRBJ1-6
size: .
CDR3: CASSLQPNSPLHF
DNA: TGTGCCAGCAGTCTACAACCTAATTCACCCCTCCACTTT

D: TRBD1
length: 15
V: TRBV7-2
J: TRBJ1-2
size: .
CDR3: CASSPIQGANYGYTF
DNA: TGTGCCAGCAGCCCCATACAGGGGGCTAACTATGGCTACACCTTC

D: TRBD1
length: 15
V: TRBV6-5
J: TRBJ1-2
size: .
CDR3: CASSLDRGRGYGYTF
DNA: TGTGCCAGCAGCCTAGACAGGGGTAGAGGCTATGGCTACACCTTC

D: .
length: 15
V: TRBV6-5
J: TRBJ2-2
size: .
CDR3: CASINRRLNTGELFF
DNA: TGTGCCAGCATTAATAGGAGATTGAACACCGGGGAGCTGTTTTTT

D: TRBD2
length: 17
V: TRBV11-2
J: TRBJ2-3
size: .
CDR3: CASSPRGAGGRPDTQYF
DNA: TGTGCCAGCAGCCCACGTGGGGCGGGGGGGCGGCCAGATACGCAGTATTTT

D: .
length: 13
V: TRBV19
J: TRBJ1-5
size: .
CDR3: CASSKPGPQPQHF
DNA: TGTGCCAGTAGTAAACCGGGCCCACAGCCCCAGCATTTT

D: .
length: 18
V: TRBV9
J: TRBJ1-1
size: few
CDR3: CASSVGTVGRPGNTEAFF
DNA: TGTGCCAGCAGCGTAGGGACCGTCGGACGGCCTGGAAACACTGAAGCTTTCTTT

D: TRBD2
length: 16
V: TRBV6-4
J: TRBJ2-3
size: .
CDR3: CASSDSLAGEGDTQYF
DNA: TGTGCCAGCAGTGACTCTCTCGCGGGGGAAGGAGATACGCAGTATTTT

D: TRBD2
length: 15
V: TRBV7-2
J: TRBJ2-7
size: .
CDR3: CASSLTAGGPSEQYF
DNA: TGTGCCAGCAGCTTAACAGCGGGGGGGCCGAGCGAGCAGTACTTC

D: .
length: 15
V: TRBV5-4
J: TRBJ1-1
size: .
CDR3: CASSLEEGRRTEAFF
DNA: TGTGCCAGCAGCTTAGAGGAGGGGCGGAGGACTGAAGCTTTCTTT

D: TRBD1
length: 14
V: TRBV28
J: TRBJ1-1
size: .
CDR3: CASTRRDRGSEAFF
DNA: TGTGCCAGCACCCGTCGGGACAGGGGGTCTGAAGCTTTCTTT

D: .
length: 14
V: TRBV7-2
J: TRBJ1-1
size: .
CDR3: CASSLGGENTEAFF
DNA: TGTGCCAGCAGCTTAGGGGGAGAGAACACTGAAGCTTTCTTT

D: .
length: 14
V: TRBV18
J: TRBJ2-1
size: .
CDR3: CASSLSQGYNEQFF
DNA: TGTGCCAGCTCACTGTCACAGGGATACAATGAGCAGTTCTTC

D: .
length: 11
V: TRBV12-3/TRBV12-4
J: TRBJ2-1
size: .
CDR3: CASSPSKEQFF
DNA: TGTGCCAGCAGCCCGTCGAAGGAGCAGTTCTTC

D: TRBD1
length: 16
V: TRBV10-3
J: TRBJ2-2
size: .
CDR3: CAIKGTGTGDTGELFF
DNA: TGTGCCATCAAGGGCACCGGGACAGGGGACACCGGGGAGCTGTTTTTT

D: TRBD1
length: 16
V: TRBV28
J: TRBJ2-4
size: .
CDR3: CASSLIQLDRGNIQYF
DNA: TGTGCCAGCAGTCTTATCCAACTGGACAGGGGCAACATTCAGTACTTC

D: TRBD2
length: 14
V: TRBV5-1
J: TRBJ2-1
size: .
CDR3: CASSLDPSGREQFF
DNA: TGCGCCAGCAGCTTGGATCCTAGCGGTAGAGAGCAGTTCTTC

D: .
length: 15
V: TRBV21-1
J: TRBJ2-7
size: .
CDR3: CASSEKTGERYEQYF
DNA: TGTGCCAGCAGTGAAAAGACAGGGGAGAGGTACGAGCAGTACTTC

D: TRBD1
length: 16
V: TRBV5-1
J: TRBJ2-4
size: .
CDR3: CASSREGTGVLNIQYF
DNA: TGCGCCAGCAGCCGGGAGGGGACAGGGGTATTAAACATTCAGTACTTC

D: TRBD1
length: 14
V: TRBV20-1
J: TRBJ2-1
size: .
CDR3: CSAIDRVTYNEQFF
DNA: TGCAGTGCTATTGACAGGGTGACCTACAATGAGCAGTTCTTC

D: TRBD1
length: 13
V: TRBV11-2
J: TRBJ1-2
size: .
CDR3: CASSSGQGYGYTF
DNA: TGTGCCAGCAGCTCGGGACAGGGATATGGCTACACCTTC

D: .
length: 14
V: TRBV28
J: TRBJ1-2
size: medium-sized
CDR3: CASSLTSQGHGYTF
DNA: TGTGCCAGCAGTCTGACTTCCCAGGGACATGGCTACACCTTC

D: TRBD2
length: 16
V: TRBV4-2
J: TRBJ2-5
size: .
CDR3: CASSQGTSGAGETQYF
DNA: TGTGCCAGCAGCCAAGGGACTAGCGGGGCGGGGGAGACCCAGTACTTC

D: .
length: 15
V: TRBV6-5
J: TRBJ1-5
size: .
CDR3: CASRFYRGPNQPQHF
DNA: TGTGCCAGCAGATTCTACCGGGGCCCCAATCAGCCCCAGCATTTT

D: .
length: 12
V: TRBV6-6
J: TRBJ2-2
size: .
CDR3: CAGCSNTGELFF
DNA: TGTGCCGGATGCTCTAACACCGGGGAGCTGTTTTTT

D: .
length: 17
V: TRBV4-3
J: TRBJ1-3
size: once
CDR3: CASSPTRVASPGNTIYF
DNA: TGCGCCAGCAGCCCCACCCGGGTGGCTTCTCCGGGAAACACCATATATTTT

D: .
length: 13
V: TRBV12-3/TRBV12-4
J: TRBJ2-5
size: .
CDR3: CASSPPLGETQYF
DNA: TGTGCCAGCAGTCCTCCTTTGGGCGAGACCCAGTACTTC

D: TRBD1
length: 14
V: TRBV7-8
J: TRBJ2-1
size: .
CDR3: CASSTPGQRNEQFF
DNA: TGTGCCAGCAGCACACCGGGACAGAGGAATGAGCAGTTCTTC

D: .
length: 13
V: TRBV9
J: TRBJ1-2
size: .
CDR3: CASSVVLTESYTF
DNA: TGTGCCAGCAGCGTAGTCCTCACCGAGAGCTACACCTTC

D: .
length: 15
V: TRBV9
J: TRBJ1-2
size: .
CDR3: CASSVAEGSQGGYTF
DNA: TGTGCCAGCAGCGTAGCTGAGGGCTCGCAGGGCGGCTACACCTTC

D: .
length: 14
V: TRBV4-3
J: TRBJ1-2
size: .
CDR3: CASSLALLNYGYTF
DNA: TGCGCCAGCAGCCTCGCACTGTTAAACTATGGCTACACCTTC

D: TRBD2
length: 15
V: TRBV5-8
J: TRBJ2-5
size: .
CDR3: CASSPTGLVTETQYF
DNA: TGTGCCAGCAGTCCAACGGGACTAGTTACGGAGACCCAGTACTTC